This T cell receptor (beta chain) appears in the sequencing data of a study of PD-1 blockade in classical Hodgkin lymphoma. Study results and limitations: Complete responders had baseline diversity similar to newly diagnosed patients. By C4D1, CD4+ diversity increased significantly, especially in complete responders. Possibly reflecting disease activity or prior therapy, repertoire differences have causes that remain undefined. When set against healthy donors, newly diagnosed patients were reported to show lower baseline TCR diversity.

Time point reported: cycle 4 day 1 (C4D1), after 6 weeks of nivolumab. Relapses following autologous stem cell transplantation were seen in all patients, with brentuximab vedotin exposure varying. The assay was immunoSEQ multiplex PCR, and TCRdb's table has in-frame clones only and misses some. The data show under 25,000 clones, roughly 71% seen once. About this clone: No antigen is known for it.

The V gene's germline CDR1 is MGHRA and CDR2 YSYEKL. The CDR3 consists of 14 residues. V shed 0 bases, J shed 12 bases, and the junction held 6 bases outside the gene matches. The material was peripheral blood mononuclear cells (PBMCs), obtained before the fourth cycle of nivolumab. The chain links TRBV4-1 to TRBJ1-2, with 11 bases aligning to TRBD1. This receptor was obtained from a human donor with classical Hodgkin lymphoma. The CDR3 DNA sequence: TGCGCCAGCAGCCAAGAGGGACAGGGGGGAGTAAACACCTTC. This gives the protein CASSQEGQGGVNTF.